One sample yielded the 5 T cell receptor beta chains listed below, sequenced in a study of blood T cell repertoires in COVID-19 (TCRdb year 2020). Receptor amplification or capture employed the immunoSEQ multiplex PCR assay. TCRdb limited this immuneACCESS table to in-frame rearrangements with V and J called. A share of clones is missing; checked studies link under half to unresolved V genes, and the rest is unexplained. The sample yields 50,000 to 75,000 clones; 90% to 95% were counted once. Approximately 4.2% of the sample is in the top ten clones. The sequencing input was peripheral blood. The receptor set was obtained from a man in his fifties with active COVID-19.

The V and J genes are TRBV3-1 (or the pseudogene TRBV3-2) and TRBJ2-5; perhaps TRBD2 as D (6 bases). The CDR3 contains 13 residues. Germline CDR1 and CDR2: LGHDT and YNNKEL (reference sequence). Trimming stripped 10 bases from V and 5 bases from J, with 17 bases between. CDR3 protein: CATAEGWGETQYF. The CDR3 nucleotides read TGTGCCACCGCGGAGGGATGGGGGGAGACCCAGTACTTC.

The chain recombines TRBV7-2 with TRBJ2-7; TRBD2 aligns across 11 bases. The CDR3 has 16 residues. J lost 4 bases, V lost 3 bases, and 8 bases had no gene match. The germline gives CDR1 SGHTA, CDR2 FQGNSA. The CDR3, as DNA: TGTGCCAGCAGCTTCACCGGGACTAGCGGCCTATACGAGCAGTACTTC. Protein: CASSFTGTSGLYEQYF.

The chain employs TRBV30 and TRBJ2-1; 7 nucleotides match TRBD2. The CDR3 totals 13 residues. V dropped 7 bases and J dropped 3; count of bases not matched to a gene: 6. Germline V gene sequence: CDR1 GTSNPN, CDR2 SVGIG (reference sequence). CDR3 region: CASPGTNYNEQFF. CDR3 DNA sequence: TGTGCCTCTCCCGGGACTAACTACAATGAGCAGTTCTTC.

The chain carries TRBV18 and TRBJ1-5; TRBD1 matches 9 bases. Germline V gene lookup returns CDR1 KGHSH and CDR2 LQKENI. V lost 6 bases to trimming and J lost 6 bases; unmatched junction nucleotides: 9. CDR3 length equals 15 residues. The CDR3 protein is CASSPGTGIGQPQHF. The CDR3 DNA follows: TGTGCCAGCTCCCCCGGGACAGGGATTGGTCAGCCCCAGCATTTT.

This CDR3 reads CASSLDRGQGALSGNTIYF. The CDR3 bases are TGTGCCAGCAGCTTAGATCGCGGACAGGGGGCTCTCTCTGGAAACACCATATATTTT. The V and J genes are TRBV11-2 and TRBJ1-3; TRBD1 aligns across 11 bases. V dropped 0 bases and J dropped 0; count of bases not matched to a gene: 7. The CDR3 covers 19 residues. Looked up from germline, CDR1 is SGHAT and CDR2 is FQNNGV.